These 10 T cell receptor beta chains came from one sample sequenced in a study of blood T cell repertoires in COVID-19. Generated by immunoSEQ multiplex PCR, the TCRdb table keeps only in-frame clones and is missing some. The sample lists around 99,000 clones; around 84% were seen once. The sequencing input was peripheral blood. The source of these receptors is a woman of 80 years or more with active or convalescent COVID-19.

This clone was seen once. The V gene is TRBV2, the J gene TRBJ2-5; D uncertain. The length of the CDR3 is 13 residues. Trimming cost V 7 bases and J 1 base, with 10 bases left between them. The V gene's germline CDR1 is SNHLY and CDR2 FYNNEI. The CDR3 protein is CASTRGFQETQYF. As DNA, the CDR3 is TGTGCCAGCACCCGCGGATTCCAAGAGACCCAGTACTTC.

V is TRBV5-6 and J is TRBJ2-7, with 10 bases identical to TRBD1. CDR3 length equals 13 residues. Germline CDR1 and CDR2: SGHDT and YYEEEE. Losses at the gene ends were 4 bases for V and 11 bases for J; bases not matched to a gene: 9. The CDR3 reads CASSTDRGGRKYF. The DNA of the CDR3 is TGTGCCAGCAGCACGGACAGGGGGGGCCGTAAGTACTTC. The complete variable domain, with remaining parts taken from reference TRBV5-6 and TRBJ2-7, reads DAGVTQSPTHLIKTRGQQVTLRCSPKSGHDTVSWYQQALGQGPQFIFQYYEEEERQRGNFPDRFSGHQFPNYSSELNVNALLLGDSALYLCASSTDRGGRKYFGPGTRLTVT.

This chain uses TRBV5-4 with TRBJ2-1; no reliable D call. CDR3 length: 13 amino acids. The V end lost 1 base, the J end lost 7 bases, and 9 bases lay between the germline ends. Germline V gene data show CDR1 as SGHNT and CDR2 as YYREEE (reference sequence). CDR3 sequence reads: CASSLMADNEQFF. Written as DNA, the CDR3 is TGTGCCAGCAGCTTGATGGCCGATAATGAGCAGTTCTTC.

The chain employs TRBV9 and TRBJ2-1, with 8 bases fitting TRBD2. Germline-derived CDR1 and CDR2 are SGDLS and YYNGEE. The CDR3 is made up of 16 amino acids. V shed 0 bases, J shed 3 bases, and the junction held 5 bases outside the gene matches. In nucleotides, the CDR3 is TGTGCCAGCAGCGTAGCCCCGCGGGAGGTCTACAATGAGCAGTTCTTC. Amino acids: CASSVAPREVYNEQFF.

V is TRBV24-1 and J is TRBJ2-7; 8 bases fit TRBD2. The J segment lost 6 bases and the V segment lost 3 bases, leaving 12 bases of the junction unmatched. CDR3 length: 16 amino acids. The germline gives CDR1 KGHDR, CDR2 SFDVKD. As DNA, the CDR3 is TGTGCCACCAGTGATGCTATAGCGGGACTCGAAGGCGAGCAGTACTTC. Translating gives CATSDAIAGLEGEQYF.

The CDR3 DNA reads TGTGCCAGCCTTGAGGACAGGGCTGGAAACACCATATATTTT. This gives the protein CASLEDRAGNTIYF. This sequence joins TRBV19 and TRBJ1-3; 8 bases are a match to TRBD1. V shed 9 bases, J shed 2 bases, and the junction held 6 bases outside the gene matches. Looked up from germline, CDR1 is LNHDA and CDR2 is SQIVND (reference sequence). This CDR3 contains 14 residues.

The CDR3 DNA sequence: TGTGCCAGCAGCTGGAGAGGCGGGCTCAGCGGGAGAGTTTGGGATACGCAGTATTTT. Amino acid sequence: CASSWRGGLSGRVWDTQYF. This chain joins TRBV5-6 and TRBJ2-3; 8 bases map to TRBD2. This CDR3 contains 19 residues. Germline V gene data show CDR1 as SGHDT and CDR2 as YYEEEE. With V trimmed by 3 bases and J by 6 bases, 21 bases remained unmatched.

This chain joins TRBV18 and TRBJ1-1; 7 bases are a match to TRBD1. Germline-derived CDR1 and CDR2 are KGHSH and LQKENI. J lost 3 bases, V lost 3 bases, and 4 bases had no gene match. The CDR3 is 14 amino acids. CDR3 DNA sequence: TGTGCCAGCTCACCTGACAGGGTTCACACTGAAGCTTTCTTT. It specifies CASSPDRVHTEAFF.

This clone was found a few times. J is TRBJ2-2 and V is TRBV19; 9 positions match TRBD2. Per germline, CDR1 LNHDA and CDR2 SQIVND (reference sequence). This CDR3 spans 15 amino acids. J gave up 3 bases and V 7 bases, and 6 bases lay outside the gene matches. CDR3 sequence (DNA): TGTGCCAGTATGGTGGCGGGAGGGTACACCGGGGAGCTGTTTTTT. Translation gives CASMVAGGYTGELFF.

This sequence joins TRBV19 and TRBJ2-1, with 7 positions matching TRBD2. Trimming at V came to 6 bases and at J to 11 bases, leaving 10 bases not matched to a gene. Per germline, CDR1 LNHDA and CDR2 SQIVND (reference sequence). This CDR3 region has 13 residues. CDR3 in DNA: TGTGCCAGTAGGAGTCGGGGGGACGGGAAGCAGTTCTTC. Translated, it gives CASRSRGDGKQFF.